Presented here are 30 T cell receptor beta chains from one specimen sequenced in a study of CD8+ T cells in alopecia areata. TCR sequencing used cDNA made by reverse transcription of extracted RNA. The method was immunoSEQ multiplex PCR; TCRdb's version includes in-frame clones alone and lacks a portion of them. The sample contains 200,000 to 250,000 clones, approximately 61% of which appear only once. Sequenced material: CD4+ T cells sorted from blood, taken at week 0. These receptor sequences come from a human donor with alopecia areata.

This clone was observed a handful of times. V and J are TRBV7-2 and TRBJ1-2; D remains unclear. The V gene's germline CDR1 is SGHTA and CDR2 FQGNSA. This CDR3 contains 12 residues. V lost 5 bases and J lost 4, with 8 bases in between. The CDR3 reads CASSPDVYGYTF. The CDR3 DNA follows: TGTGCCAGCAGCCCGGACGTCTATGGCTACACCTTC.

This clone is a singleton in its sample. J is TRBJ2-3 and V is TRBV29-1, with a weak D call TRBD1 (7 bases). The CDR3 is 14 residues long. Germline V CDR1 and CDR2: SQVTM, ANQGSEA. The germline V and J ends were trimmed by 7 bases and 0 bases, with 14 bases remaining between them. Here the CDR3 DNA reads TGCAGCGCGAGGCGGGACAGAAGCACAGATACGCAGTATTTT. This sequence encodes CSARRDRSTDTQYF.

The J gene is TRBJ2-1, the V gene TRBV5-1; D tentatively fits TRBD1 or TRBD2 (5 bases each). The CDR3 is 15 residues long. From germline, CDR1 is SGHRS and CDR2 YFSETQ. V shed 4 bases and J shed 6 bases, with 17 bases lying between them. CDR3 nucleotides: TGCGCCAGCAGCCAATATCCGGGACCCCCCAATGAGCAGTTCTTC. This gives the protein CASSQYPGPPNEQFF.

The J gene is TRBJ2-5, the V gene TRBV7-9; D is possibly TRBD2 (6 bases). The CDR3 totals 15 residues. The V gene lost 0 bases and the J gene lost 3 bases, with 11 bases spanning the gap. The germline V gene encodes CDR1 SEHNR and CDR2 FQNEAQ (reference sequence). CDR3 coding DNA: TGTGCCAGCAGCTTAGCCGACGGGGGTAAAGAGACCCAGTACTTC. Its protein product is CASSLADGGKETQYF.

CDR3 loop: CASSLSGTQYF. Written as DNA, the CDR3 is TGTGCCAGCTCCCTTTCGGGTACGCAGTATTTT. V gene TRBV2 combines with J gene TRBJ2-3; no reliable D call. V lost 8 bases and J 8 bases, leaving 11 bases between the germline ends. CDR3 length: 11 amino acids. Germline CDR1 reads SNHLY; CDR2 reads FYNNEI.

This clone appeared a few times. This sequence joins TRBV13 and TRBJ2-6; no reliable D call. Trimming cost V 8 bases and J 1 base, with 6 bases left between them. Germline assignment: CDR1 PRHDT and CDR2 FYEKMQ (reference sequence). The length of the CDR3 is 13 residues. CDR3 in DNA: TGTGCCAGCGGAAGATCTGGGGCCAACGTCCTGACTTTC. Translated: CASGRSGANVLTF.

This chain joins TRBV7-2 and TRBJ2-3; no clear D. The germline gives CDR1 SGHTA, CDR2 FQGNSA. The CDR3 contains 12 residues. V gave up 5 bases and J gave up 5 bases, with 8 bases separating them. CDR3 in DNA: TGTGCCAGCAGCCCGGCAGTAGATACGCAGTATTTT. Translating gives CASSPAVDTQYF.

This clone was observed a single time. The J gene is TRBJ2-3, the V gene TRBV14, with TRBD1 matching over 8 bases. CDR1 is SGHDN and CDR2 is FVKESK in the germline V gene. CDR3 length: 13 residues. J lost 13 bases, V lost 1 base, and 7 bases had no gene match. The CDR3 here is CASSQGGQDAEYF. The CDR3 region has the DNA TGTGCCAGCAGCCAAGGGGGACAGGACGCAGAGTATTTT.

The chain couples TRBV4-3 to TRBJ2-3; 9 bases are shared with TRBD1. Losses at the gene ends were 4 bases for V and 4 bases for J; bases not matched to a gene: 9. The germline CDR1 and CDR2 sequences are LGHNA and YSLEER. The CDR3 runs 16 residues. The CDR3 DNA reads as TGCGCCAGCAGCCCACTACTTAGACAGGGGGCAGATACGCAGTATTTT. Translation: CASSPLLRQGADTQYF.

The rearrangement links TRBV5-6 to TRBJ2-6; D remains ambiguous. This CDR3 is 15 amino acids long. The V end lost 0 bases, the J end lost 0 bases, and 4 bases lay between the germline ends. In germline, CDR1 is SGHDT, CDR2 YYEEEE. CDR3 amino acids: CASSLGGSGANVLTF. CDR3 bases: TGTGCCAGCAGCTTGGGTGGCTCTGGGGCCAACGTCCTGACTTTC.

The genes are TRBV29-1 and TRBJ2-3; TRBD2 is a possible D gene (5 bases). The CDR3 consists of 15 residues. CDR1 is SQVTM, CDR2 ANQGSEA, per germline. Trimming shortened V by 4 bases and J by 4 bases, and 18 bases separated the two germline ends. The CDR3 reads CSVAGLAIGADTQYF. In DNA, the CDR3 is TGCAGCGTTGCAGGACTGGCGATCGGCGCAGATACGCAGTATTTT.

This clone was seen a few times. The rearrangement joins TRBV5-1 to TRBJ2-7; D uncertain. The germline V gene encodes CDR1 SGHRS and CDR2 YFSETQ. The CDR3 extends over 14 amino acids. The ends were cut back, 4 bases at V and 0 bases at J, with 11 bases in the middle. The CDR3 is CASSNPGSSYEQYF. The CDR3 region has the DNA TGCGCCAGCAGCAACCCCGGTTCCTCCTACGAGCAGTACTTC.

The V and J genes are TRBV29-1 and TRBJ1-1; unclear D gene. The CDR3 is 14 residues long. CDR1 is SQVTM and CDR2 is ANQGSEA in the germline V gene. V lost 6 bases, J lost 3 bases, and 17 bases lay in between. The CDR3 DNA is TGCAGCGTCGCCCCCCGGGGTGGGTACACTGAAGCTTTCTTT. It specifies CSVAPRGGYTEAFF. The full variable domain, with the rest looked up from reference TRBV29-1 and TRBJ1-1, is SAVISQKPSRDICQRGTSLTIQCQVDSQVTMMFWYRQQPGQSLTLIATANQGSEATYESGFVIDKFPISRPNLTFSTLTVSNMSPEDSSIYLCSVAPRGGYTEAFFGQGTRLTVV.

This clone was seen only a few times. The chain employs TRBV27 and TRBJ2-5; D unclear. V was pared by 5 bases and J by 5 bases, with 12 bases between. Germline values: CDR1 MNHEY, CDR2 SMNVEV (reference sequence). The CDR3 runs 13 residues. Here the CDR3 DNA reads TGTGCCAGCAGTCCCTCCGCCCCCGAGACCCAGTACTTC. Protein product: CASSPSAPETQYF.

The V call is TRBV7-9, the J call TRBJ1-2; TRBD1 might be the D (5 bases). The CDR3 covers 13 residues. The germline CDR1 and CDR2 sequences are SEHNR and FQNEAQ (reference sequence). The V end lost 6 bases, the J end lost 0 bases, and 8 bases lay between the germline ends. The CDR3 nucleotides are TGTGCCAGCAGGTCGACAGCTAACTATGGCTACACCTTC. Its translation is CASRSTANYGYTF. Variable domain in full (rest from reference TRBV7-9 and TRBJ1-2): DTGVSQNPRHKITKRGQNVTFRCDPISEHNRLYWYRQTLGQGPEFLTYFQNEAQLEKSRLLSDRFSAERPKGSFSTLEIQRTEQGDSAMYLCASRSTANYGYTFGSGTRLTVV.

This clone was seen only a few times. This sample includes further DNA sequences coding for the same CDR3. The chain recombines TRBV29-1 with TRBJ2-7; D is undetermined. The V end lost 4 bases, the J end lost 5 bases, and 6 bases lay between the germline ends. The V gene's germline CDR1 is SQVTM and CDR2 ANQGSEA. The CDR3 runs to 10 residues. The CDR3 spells CSVGVDEQYF. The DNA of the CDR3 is TGCAGCGTTGGGGTAGACGAGCAGTACTTC.

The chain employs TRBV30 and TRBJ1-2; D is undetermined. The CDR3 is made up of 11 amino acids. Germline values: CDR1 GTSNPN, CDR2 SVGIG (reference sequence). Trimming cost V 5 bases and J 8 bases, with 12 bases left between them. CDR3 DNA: TGTGCCTGGGGCCGGAGGGCGGGCTACACCTTC. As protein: CAWGRRAGYTF.

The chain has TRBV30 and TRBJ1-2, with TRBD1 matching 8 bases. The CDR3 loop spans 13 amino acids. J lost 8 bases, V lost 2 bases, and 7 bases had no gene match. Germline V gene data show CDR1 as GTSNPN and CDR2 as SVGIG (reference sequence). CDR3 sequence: CAWSQGASGGYTF. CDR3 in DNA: TGTGCCTGGAGTCAGGGGGCCTCTGGAGGCTACACCTTC.

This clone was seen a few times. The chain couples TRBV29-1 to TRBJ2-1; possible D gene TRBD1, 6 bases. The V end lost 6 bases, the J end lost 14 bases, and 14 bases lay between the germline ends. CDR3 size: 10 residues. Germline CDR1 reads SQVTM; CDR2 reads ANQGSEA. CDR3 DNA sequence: TGCAGCGTAGCCGAAGAGGGGGAGTTCTTC. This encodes CSVAEEGEFF.

The CDR3 DNA reads TGCGCCAGCAGCTTGGACACAACTTATGGCTACACCTTC. Protein sequence: CASSLDTTYGYTF. V gene TRBV5-1 combines with J gene TRBJ1-2; D ambiguous. The CDR3 has 13 amino acids. Per the germline V gene, CDR1 is SGHRS and CDR2 is YFSETQ. V was clipped by 0 bases and J by 5 bases, with 8 bases between them.

This chain's CDR3 is CSTSQRGGGDTQYF. The DNA of the CDR3 is TGCAGCACCTCTCAGCGGGGGGGAGGGGATACGCAGTATTTT. V gene TRBV29-1 combines with J gene TRBJ2-3; TRBD2 matches at 10 bases. CDR1 and CDR2 (germline): SQVTM, ANQGSEA. The CDR3 spans 14 residues. V dropped 8 bases and J dropped 6; count of bases not matched to a gene: 11.

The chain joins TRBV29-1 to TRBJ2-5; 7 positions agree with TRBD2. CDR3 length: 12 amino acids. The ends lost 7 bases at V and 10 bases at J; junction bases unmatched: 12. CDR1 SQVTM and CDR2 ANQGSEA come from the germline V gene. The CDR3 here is CSGGGLGELQYF. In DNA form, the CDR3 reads TGCAGCGGCGGGGGACTCGGCGAACTCCAGTACTTC.

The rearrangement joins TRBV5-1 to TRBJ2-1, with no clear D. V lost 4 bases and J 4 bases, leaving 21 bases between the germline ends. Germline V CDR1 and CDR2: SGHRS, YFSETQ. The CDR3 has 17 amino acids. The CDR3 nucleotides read TGCGCCAGCAGCCCCGGCCCCAGGCAAGGCCCTTACAATGAGCAGTTCTTC. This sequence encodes CASSPGPRQGPYNEQFF.

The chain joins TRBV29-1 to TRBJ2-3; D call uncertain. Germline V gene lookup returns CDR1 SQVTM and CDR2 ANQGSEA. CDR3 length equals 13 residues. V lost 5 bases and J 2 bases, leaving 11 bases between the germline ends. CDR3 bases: TGCAGCGTTTTACGAAACCCCACAGATACGCAGTATTTT. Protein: CSVLRNPTDTQYF.

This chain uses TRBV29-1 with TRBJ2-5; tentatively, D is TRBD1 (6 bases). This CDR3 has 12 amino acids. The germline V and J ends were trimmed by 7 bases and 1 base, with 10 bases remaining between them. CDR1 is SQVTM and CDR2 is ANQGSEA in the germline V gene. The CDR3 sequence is CSGQERQETQYF. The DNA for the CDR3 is TGCAGCGGACAGGAGCGCCAAGAGACCCAGTACTTC.

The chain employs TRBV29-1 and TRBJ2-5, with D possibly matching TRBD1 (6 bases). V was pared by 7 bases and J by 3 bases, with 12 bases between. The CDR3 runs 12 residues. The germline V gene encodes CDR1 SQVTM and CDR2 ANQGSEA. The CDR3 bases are TGCAGCGAGGGGCACAGGGAAGAGACCCAGTACTTC. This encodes CSEGHREETQYF.

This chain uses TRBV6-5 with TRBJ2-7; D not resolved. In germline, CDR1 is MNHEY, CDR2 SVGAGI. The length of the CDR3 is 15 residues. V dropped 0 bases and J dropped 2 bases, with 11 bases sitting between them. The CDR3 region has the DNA TGTGCCAGCAGTTACTCCGAGACATCCACCTACGAGCAGTACTTC. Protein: CASSYSETSTYEQYF.

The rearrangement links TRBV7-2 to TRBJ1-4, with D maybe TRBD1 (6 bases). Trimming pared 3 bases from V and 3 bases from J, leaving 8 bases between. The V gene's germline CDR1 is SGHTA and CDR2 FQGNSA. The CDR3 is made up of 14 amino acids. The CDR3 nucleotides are TGTGCCAGCAGCTTCGGACAGCCTAATGAAAAACTGTTTTTT. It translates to CASSFGQPNEKLFF. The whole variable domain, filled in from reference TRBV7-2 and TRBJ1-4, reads GAGVSQSPSNKVTEKGKDVELRCDPISGHTALYWYRQSLGQGLEFLIYFQGNSAPDKSGLPSDRFSAERTGGSVSTLTIQRTQQEDSAVYLCASSFGQPNEKLFFGSGTQLSVL.

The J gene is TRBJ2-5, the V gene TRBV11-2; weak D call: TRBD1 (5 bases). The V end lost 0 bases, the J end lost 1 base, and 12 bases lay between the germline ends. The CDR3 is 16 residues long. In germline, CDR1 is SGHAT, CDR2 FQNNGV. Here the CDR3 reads CASSLDLATAQETQYF. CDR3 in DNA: TGTGCCAGCAGCTTAGATCTCGCGACAGCCCAAGAGACCCAGTACTTC. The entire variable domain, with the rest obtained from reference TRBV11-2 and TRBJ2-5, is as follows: EAGVAQSPRYKIIEKRQSVAFWCNPISGHATLYWYQQILGQGPKLLIQFQNNGVVDDSQLPKDRFSAERLKGVDSTLKIQPAKLEDSAVYLCASSLDLATAQETQYFGPGTRLLVL.

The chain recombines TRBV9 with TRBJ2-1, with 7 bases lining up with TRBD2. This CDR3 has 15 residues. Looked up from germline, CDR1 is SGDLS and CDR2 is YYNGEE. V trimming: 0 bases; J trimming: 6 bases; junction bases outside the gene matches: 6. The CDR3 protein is CASSVDPGGLNEQFF. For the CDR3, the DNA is TGTGCCAGCAGCGTAGACCCGGGAGGACTCAATGAGCAGTTCTTC.